This record covers a single T cell receptor (beta chain). Some clones are missing from TCRdb's copy, which holds only in-frame ones; the method was immunoSEQ multiplex PCR. The sample lists a few hundred thousand clones; almost 85% were seen once. The sample comes from a study of blood T cell repertoires in COVID-19. Trimming cost V 7 bases and J 3 bases, with 16 bases left between them. The length of the CDR3 is 15 residues. CDR1 and CDR2 (germline): LNHDA, SQIVND (reference sequence). Material for sequencing was peripheral blood. The V gene is TRBV19, the J gene TRBJ1-5, with D possibly being TRBD1 (6 bases). This TCR was recovered from an older woman with COVID-19, enrolled during active disease. Here the CDR3 reads CASKSPGVPNQPQHF. The DNA of the CDR3 is TGTGCCAGTAAAAGTCCAGGGGTCCCCAATCAGCCCCAGCATTTT.